This T cell receptor beta chain was found in a study of early T cells in non-severe SARS-CoV-2 infection. Study context: Unsorted whole-blood RNA was sequenced in bulk, leaving chains unpaired.

Findings and limits, study-wide: In VDJdb matching, anti-spike CD8 responses were favored while private and CD4 specificities went missing.

TCRdb re-analysed the 5' RACE reads in MiXCR, keeping a single row per CDR3 protein. Altogether some 70,000 distinct CDR3 sequences are present, less than 9.5% being singletons, with the ten largest covering around 3.5%. Germline V gene sequence: CDR1 DFQATT, CDR2 SNEGSKA (reference sequence). The CDR3 runs 16 residues. V lost 0 bases, J lost 6 bases, and 15 bases lay in between. The table lists this clonotype with a few counts. What it binds is not known. The chain links TRBV20-1 to TRBJ1-6; a weak D match, TRBD1 (5 bases). The source material was whole blood. The TCR was taken from an adult who was a healthcare worker with PCR-confirmed SARS-CoV-2 infection or an uninfected control (not recorded which). The DNA of the CDR3 is TGCAGTGCTAGAGATCCCCAGGGTGGGTCTAATTCACCCCTCCACTTT. Translated: CSARDPQGGSNSPLHF.